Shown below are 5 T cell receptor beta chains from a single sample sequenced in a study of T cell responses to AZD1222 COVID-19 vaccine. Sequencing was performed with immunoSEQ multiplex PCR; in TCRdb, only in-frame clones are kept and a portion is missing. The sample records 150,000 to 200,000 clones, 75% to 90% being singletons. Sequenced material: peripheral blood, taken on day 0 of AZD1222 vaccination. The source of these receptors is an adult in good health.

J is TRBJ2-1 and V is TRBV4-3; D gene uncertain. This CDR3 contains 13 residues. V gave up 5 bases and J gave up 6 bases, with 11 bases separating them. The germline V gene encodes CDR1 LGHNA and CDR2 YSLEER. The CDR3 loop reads CASSYKVTNEQFF. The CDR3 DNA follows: TGCGCCAGCAGCTACAAGGTTACCAATGAGCAGTTCTTC.

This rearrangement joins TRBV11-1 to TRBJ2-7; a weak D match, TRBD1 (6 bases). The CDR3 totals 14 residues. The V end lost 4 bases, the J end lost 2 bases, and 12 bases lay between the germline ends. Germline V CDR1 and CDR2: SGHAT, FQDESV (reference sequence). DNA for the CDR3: TGTGCCAGCAGCTCTCGGACAGAACCCTACGAGCAGTACTTC. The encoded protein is CASSSRTEPYEQYF.

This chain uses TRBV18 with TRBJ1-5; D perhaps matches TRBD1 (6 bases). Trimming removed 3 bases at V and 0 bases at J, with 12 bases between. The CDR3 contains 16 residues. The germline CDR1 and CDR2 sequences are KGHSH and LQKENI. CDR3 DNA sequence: TGTGCCAGCTCACCGGACAGCGCCCTTAGCAATCAGCCCCAGCATTTT. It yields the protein CASSPDSALSNQPQHF.

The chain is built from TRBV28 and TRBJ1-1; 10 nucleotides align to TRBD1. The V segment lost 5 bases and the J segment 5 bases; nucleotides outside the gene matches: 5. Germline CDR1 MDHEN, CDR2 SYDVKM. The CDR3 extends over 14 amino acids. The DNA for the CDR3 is TGTGCCAGCAGTCGACAGGGGGCGCGAACTGAAGCTTTCTTT. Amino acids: CASSRQGARTEAFF.

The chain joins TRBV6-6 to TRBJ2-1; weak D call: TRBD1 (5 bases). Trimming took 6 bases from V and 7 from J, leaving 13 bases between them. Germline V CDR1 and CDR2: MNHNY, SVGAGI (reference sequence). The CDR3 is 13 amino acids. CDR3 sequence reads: CASSFRQGNEQFF. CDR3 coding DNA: TGTGCCAGCAGCTTCCGCCAGGGTAATGAGCAGTTCTTC.